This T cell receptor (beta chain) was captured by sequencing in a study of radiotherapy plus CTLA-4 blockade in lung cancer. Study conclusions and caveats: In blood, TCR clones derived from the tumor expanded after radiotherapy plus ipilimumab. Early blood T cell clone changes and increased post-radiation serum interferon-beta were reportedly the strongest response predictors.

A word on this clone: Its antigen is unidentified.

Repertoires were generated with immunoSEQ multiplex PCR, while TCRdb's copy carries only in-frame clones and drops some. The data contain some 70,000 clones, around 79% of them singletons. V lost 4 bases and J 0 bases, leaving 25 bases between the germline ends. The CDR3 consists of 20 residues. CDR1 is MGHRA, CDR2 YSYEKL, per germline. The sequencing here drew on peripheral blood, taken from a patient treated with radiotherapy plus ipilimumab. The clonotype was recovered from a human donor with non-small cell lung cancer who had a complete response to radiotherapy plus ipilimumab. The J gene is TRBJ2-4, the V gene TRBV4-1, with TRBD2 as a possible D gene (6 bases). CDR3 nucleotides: TGCGCCAGCAGCCTCATCGATCCGGGACTGTCCTCCATAGCCAAAAACATTCAGTACTTC. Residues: CASSLIDPGLSSIAKNIQYF.